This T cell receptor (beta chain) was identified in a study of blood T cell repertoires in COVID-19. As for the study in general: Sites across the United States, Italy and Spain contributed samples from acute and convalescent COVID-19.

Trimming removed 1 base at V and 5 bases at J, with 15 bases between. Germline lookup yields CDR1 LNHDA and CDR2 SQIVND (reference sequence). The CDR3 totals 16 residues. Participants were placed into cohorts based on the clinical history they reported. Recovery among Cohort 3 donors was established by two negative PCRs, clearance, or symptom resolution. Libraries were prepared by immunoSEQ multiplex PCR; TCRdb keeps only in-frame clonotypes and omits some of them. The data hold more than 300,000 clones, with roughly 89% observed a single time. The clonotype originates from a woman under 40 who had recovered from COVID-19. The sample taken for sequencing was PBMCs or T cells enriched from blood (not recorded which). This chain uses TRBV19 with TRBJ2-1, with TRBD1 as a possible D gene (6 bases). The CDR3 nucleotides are TGTGCCAGTAGTATAGCGACCGGGACACAAGACAATGAGCAGTTCTTC. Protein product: CASSIATGTQDNEQFF.